This entry is about one TCR beta chain. What it binds is unknown. These data belong to a study of blood T cells in healthy people across ages. The study's findings and limits: Per million T cells, the diversity of TCR beta decreased roughly linearly as age advanced.

With a J-beta primer mix and a sample-barcoded 5' primer, a second PCR ran about 7 to 12 cycles. TCRdb re-called the 5' RACE reads with MiXCR, one entry per CDR3 protein. The sample lists over 500,000 distinct CDR3 sequences; about 25% were seen once. The germline V gene has CDR1 SGHRS and CDR2 YFSETQ. The ends were cut back, 3 bases at V and 1 base at J, with 11 bases in the middle. This CDR3 spans 14 amino acids. This sample was also put to use in a study of T cells of mothers and their children.

The source is a boy younger than 10 in good health. The material sequenced was blood. The chain recombines TRBV5-1 with TRBJ2-7, with a possible D match to TRBD1 (6 bases). The CDR3 nucleotides are TGCGCCAGCAGCTGGGACACGTCTTCCTACGAGCAGTACTTC. It codes for CASSWDTSSYEQYF.